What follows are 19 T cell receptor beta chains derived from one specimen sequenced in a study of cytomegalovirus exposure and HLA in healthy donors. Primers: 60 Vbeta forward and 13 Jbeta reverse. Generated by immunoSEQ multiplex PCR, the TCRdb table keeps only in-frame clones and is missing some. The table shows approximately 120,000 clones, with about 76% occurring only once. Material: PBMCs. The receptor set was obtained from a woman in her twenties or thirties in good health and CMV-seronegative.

CDR3: CASSIASTGIDYGYTF. In DNA form, the CDR3 reads TGTGCCAGTAGTATAGCGTCCACAGGGATCGACTATGGCTACACCTTC. This chain links TRBV19 with TRBJ1-2; weak D call: TRBD1 (6 bases). Germline CDR1 reads LNHDA; CDR2 reads SQIVND (reference sequence). This CDR3 comprises 16 residues. Trimming shortened V by 1 base and J by 3 bases, and 15 bases separated the two germline ends.

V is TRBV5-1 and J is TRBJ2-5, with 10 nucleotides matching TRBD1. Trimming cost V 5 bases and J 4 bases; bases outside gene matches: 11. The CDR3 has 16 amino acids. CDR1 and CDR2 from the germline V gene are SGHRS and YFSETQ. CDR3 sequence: CASSRDPTGGSETQYF. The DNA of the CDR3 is TGCGCCAGCAGTCGGGATCCGACAGGGGGCTCAGAGACCCAGTACTTC.

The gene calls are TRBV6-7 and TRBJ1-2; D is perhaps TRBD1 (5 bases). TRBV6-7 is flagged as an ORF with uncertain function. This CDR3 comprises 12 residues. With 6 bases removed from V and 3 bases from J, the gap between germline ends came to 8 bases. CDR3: CASRLTDYGYTF. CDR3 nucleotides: TGTGCCAGCAGGTTGACAGACTATGGCTACACCTTC.

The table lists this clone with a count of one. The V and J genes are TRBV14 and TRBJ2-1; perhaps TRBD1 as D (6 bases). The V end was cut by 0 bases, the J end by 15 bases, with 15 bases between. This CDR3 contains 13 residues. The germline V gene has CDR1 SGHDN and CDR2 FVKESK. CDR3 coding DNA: TGTGCCAGCAGCCAAGACGTGGGGGCCAGGGCGTTCTTC. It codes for CASSQDVGARAFF. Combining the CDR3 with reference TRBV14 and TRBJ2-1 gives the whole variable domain EAGVTQFPSHSVIEKGQTVTLRCDPISGHDNLYWYRRVMGKEIKFLLHFVKESKQDESGMPNNRFLAERTGGTYSTLKVQPAELEDSGVYFCASSQDVGARAFFGPGTRLTVL.

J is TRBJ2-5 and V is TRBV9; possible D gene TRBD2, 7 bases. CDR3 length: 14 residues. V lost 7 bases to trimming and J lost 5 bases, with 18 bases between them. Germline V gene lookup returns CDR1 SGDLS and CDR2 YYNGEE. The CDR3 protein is CASGRGGDTETQYF. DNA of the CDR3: TGTGCCAGCGGTAGGGGGGGCGATACGGAGACCCAGTACTTC.

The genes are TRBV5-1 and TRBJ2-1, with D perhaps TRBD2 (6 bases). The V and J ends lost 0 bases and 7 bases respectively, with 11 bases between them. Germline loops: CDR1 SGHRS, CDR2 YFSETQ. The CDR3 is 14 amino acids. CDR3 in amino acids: CASSLVGRGNEQFF. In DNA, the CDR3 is TGCGCCAGCAGCTTGGTCGGGAGAGGAAATGAGCAGTTCTTC.

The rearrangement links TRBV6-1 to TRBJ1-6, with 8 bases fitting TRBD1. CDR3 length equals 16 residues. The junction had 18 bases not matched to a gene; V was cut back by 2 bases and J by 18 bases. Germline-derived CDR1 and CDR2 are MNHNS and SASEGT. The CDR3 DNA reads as TGTGCCAGCAGTGAACCTACCGGGACAGGCTCCCGCGGGGACCACTTT. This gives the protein CASSEPTGTGSRGDHF.

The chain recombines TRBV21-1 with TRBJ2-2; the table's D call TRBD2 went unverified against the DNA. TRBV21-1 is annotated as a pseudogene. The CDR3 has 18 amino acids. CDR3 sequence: CASTPKSSGSQSTGELFF. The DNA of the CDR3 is TGTGCCAGCACGCCCAAAAGTAGCGGGAGTCAGTCCACCGGGGAGCTGTTTTTT.

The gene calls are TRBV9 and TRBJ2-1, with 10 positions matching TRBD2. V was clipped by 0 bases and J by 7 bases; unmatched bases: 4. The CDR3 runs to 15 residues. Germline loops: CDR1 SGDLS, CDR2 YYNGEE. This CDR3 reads CASSVGPAGGNEQFF. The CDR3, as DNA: TGTGCCAGCAGCGTAGGTCCAGCGGGAGGGAATGAGCAGTTCTTC.

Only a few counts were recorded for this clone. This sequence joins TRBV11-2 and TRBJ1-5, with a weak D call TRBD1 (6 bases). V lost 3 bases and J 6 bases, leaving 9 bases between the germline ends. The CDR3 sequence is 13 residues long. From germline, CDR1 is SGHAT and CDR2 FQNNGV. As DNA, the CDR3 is TGTGCCAGCAGCTTTCTCAGGGGTCAGCCCCAGCATTTT. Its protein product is CASSFLRGQPQHF.

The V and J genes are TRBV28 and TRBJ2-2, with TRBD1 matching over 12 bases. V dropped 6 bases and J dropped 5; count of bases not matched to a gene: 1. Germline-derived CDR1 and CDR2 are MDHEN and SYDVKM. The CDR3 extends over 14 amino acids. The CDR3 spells CASRGQGATGELFF. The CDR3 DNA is TGTGCCAGCAGGGGACAGGGGGCGACCGGGGAGCTGTTTTTT.

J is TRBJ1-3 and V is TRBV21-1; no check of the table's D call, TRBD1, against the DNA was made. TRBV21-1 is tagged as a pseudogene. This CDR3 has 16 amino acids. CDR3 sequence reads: CASSKGARGPGNTIYF. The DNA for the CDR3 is TGTGCCAGCAGCAAAGGGGCCAGGGGGCCCGGAAACACCATATATTTT.

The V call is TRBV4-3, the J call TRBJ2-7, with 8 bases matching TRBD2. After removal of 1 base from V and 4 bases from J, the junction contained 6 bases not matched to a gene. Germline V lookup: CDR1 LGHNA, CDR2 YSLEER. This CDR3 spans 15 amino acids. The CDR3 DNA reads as TGCGCCAGCAGCCAAGTTCTTAGCGGGGAATACGAGCAGTACTTC. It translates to CASSQVLSGEYEQYF.

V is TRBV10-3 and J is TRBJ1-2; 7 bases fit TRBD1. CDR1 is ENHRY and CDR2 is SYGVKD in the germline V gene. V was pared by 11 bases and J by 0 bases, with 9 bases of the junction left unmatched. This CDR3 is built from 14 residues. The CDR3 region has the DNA TGTGCCCTAGCCCAGGGGGAATCTAACTATGGCTACACCTTC. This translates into CALAQGESNYGYTF.

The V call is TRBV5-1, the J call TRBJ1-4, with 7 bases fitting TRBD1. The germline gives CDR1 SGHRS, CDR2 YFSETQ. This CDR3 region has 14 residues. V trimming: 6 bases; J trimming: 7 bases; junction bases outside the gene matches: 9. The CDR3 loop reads CASTWSQGSEKLFF. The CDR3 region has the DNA TGCGCCAGCACTTGGTCACAGGGGAGTGAAAAACTGTTTTTT. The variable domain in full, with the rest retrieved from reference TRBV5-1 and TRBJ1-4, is KAGVTQTPRYLIKTRGQQVTLSCSPISGHRSVSWYQQTPGQGLQFLFEYFSETQRNKGNFPGRFSGRQFSNSRSEMNVSTLELGDSALYLCASTWSQGSEKLFFGSGTQLSVL.

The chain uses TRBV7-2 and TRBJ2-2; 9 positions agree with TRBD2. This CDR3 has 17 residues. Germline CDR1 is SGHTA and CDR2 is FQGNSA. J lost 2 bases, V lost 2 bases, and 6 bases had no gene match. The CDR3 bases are TGTGCCAGCAGCTTACTCGGAGCGGGAGGTAACACCGGGGAGCTGTTTTTT. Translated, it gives CASSLLGAGGNTGELFF.

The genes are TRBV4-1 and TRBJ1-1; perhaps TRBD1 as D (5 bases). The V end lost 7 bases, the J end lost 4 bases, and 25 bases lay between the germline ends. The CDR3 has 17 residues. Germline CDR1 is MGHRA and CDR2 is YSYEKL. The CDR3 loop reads CASTSIVGLVGVTEAFF. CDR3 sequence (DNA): TGCGCCAGCACCTCCATCGTGGGACTGGTAGGGGTCACTGAAGCTTTCTTT.

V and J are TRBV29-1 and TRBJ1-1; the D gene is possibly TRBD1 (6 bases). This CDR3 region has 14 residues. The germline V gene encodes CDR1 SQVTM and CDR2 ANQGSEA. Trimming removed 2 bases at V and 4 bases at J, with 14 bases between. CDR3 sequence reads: CSVETREGGTEAFF. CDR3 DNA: TGCAGCGTTGAAACAAGGGAGGGGGGCACTGAAGCTTTCTTT.

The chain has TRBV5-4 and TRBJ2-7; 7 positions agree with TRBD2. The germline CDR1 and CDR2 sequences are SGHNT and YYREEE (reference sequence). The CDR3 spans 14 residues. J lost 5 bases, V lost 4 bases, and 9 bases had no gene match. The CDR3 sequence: CASSMGEGHNEQYF. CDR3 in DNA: TGTGCCAGCAGCATGGGGGAGGGCCACAACGAGCAGTACTTC.